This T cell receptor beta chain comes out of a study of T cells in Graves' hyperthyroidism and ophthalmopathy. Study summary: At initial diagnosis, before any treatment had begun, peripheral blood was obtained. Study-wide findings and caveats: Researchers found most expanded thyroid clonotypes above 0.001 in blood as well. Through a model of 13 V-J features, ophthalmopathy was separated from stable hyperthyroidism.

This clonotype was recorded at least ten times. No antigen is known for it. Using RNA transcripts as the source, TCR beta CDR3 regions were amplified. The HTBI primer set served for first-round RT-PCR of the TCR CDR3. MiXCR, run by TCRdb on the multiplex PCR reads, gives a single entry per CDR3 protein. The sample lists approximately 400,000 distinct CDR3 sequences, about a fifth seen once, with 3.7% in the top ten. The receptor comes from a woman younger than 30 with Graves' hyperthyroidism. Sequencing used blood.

CDR3 sequence: CASREQGNSPLHF. The CDR3, as DNA: TGTGCCAGCAGAGAACAGGGTAATTCACCCCTCCACTTT. V is TRBV12-3 or TRBV12-4 and J is TRBJ1-6; possible D gene TRBD1, 6 bases. V lost 6 bases and J lost 6, with 9 bases in between. The CDR3 covers 13 residues.